The clone carrying this T cell receptor beta chain was detected only a few times. The antigen is not known. Regarding treatment: approximately nine-day PBMC culture with coronavirus spike peptide pools or control peptides (ViraFEST assay). Cultured CD4+ T cell DNA underwent sequencing with the Oncomine TCR Beta short-read assay. The authors extracted genomic DNA from cultured CD4+ T cells. TCRdb passed the PCR reads through MiXCR, listing each CDR3 protein once. The sample lists roughly 18,000 distinct CDR3 sequences; approximately 49% were seen once. This specimen belongs to a study of vaccination and CD4 T cells after COVID-19. The overall study: Stimuli were overlapping spike peptide pools of SARS-CoV-2 and three common cold coronaviruses (HCoV-NL63, HCoV-OC43, HCoV-229E). Study findings and constraints: Of the reactive clones in convalescent patients, a median roughly 88% showed up only post-vaccination.

This TCR derives from a human donor who had recovered from COVID-19. The material sequenced was CD4+ T cells from blood, cultured in vitro.

Written as DNA, the CDR3 is TGTGCCAGCAGCGATCGGGACTTAGCCCCCTACGAGCAGTACTTC. Translating it yields CASSDRDLAPYEQYF. V gene TRBV7-9 combines with J gene TRBJ2-7; D is possibly TRBD2 (6 bases). CDR1 is SEHNR and CDR2 is FQNEAQ in the germline V gene (reference sequence). V gave up 5 bases and J gave up 2 bases, with 16 bases separating them. The CDR3 covers 15 residues.